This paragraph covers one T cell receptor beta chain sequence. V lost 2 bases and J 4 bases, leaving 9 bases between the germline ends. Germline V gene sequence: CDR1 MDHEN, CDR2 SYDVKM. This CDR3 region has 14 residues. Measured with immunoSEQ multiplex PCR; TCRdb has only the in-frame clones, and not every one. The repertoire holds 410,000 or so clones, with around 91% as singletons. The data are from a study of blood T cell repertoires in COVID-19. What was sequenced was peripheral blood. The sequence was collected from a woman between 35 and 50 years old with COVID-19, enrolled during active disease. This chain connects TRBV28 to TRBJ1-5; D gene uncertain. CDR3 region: CASSLKSYNQPQHF. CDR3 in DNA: TGTGCCAGCAGTTTAAAGAGTTATAATCAGCCCCAGCATTTT. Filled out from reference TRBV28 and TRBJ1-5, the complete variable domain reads DVKVTQSSRYLVKRTGEKVFLECVQDMDHENMFWYRQDPGLGLRLIYFSYDVKMKEKGDIPEGYSVSREKKERFSLILESASTNQTSMYLCASSLKSYNQPQHFGDGTRLSIL.